This is a list of T cell receptor beta chains from one sample in a study of identical twins. TCRdb ran MiXCR on the 5' RACE reads and lists one entry per CDR3 protein. This table holds about 520,000 distinct CDR3 sequences, around 20% found once. This sample also appeared in a second study, on T cells expressing NK-cell markers.

The sequencing sample was made of CD4+ T cells sorted from blood. The source is a woman between 18 and 29 years old in good health. The CDR3 runs from the conserved cysteine through the conserved F or W. D genes are given only for firm matches. A row's size may be missing; if present it is once, few, many or a size class.

cdr3_length d_call j_call v_call clone_size cdr3_aa cdr3_nt
15 - TRBJ2-3 TRBV5-1 - CASSLDRADADTQYF TGCGCCAGCAGCTTGGATCGAGCCGATGCAGATACGCAGTATTTT
16 TRBD1 TRBJ2-7 TRBV10-3 - CAINDGLRTGSYEQYF TGTGCCATCAATGATGGGTTAAGGACAGGGAGCTACGAGCAGTACTTC
15 - TRBJ1-5 TRBV6-5 - CASSNLDRANQPQHF TGTGCCAGCAGTAACCTGGACAGAGCAAATCAGCCCCAGCATTTT
15 - TRBJ1-4 TRBV3-1 - CASSQAGRASEKLFF TGTGCCAGCAGCCAGGCGGGTAGGGCTAGTGAAAAACTGTTTTTT
14 - TRBJ2-2 TRBV12-3/TRBV12-4 - CASSRSLNTGELFF TGTGCCAGCAGTCGAAGCCTGAACACCGGGGAGCTGTTTTTT
17 - TRBJ2-6 TRBV7-9 - CASSSAGKGSGANVLTF TGTGCCAGCAGCTCGGCAGGGAAGGGCTCTGGGGCCAACGTCCTGACTTTC
13 TRBD1 TRBJ2-7 TRBV12-5 - CASGLQGNDEQYF TGTGCTAGTGGTTTACAGGGGAACGACGAGCAGTACTTC
16 - TRBJ2-1 TRBV5-1 - CASSWGVIGSYNEQFF TGCGCCAGCAGCTGGGGAGTCATTGGCTCCTACAATGAGCAGTTCTTC
17 - TRBJ2-7 TRBV5-1 few CASSSQQRLVGSYEQYF TGCGCCAGCAGCTCCCAGCAAAGGTTGGTGGGGTCCTACGAGCAGTACTTC
16 - TRBJ2-6 TRBV6-2/TRBV6-3 - CASRTFPPSGANVLTF TGTGCCAGCAGAACTTTTCCCCCCTCTGGGGCCAACGTCCTGACTTTC
12 - TRBJ2-1 TRBV20-1 many CSAPEGTNEQFF TGCAGTGCTCCCGAAGGCACAAATGAGCAGTTCTTC
14 TRBD1 TRBJ1-5 TRBV20-1 - CSASYGQGDQPQHF TGCAGTGCTAGTTACGGACAGGGTGACCAGCCCCAGCATTTT
14 TRBD2 TRBJ2-5 TRBV20-1 - CRALGGGDQETQYF TGCAGGGCCCTAGGCGGGGGGGACCAAGAGACCCAGTACTTC
15 - TRBJ1-3 TRBV10-3 - CATQGTPVFGNTIYF TGTGCCACCCAAGGAACGCCGGTTTTTGGAAACACCATATATTTT
16 - TRBJ2-7 TRBV7-9 - CASSLVSGPMIYEQYF TGTGCCAGCTCCCTCGTTTCGGGCCCGATGATCTACGAGCAGTACTTC
14 - TRBJ2-4 TRBV7-2 - CASSLYRDENIQYF TGTGCCAGCAGCCTGTACCGGGATGAAAACATTCAGTACTTC
12 - TRBJ1-1 TRBV7-9 - CASSLTNGEAFF TGTGCCAGCAGCTTAACAAACGGTGAAGCTTTCTTT
12 - TRBJ2-7 TRBV29-1 - CSVGHGSYEQYF TGCAGCGTCGGACATGGGAGCTACGAGCAGTACTTC
13 - TRBJ2-1 TRBV9 few CASSVEQVGEQFF TGTGCCAGCAGCGTAGAACAGGTGGGTGAGCAGTTCTTC
12 - TRBJ1-6 TRBV6-5 - CASRANTSPLHF TGTGCCAGCAGGGCTAATACATCACCCCTCCACTTT
14 TRBD2 TRBJ2-1 TRBV20-1 few CSARDHPGGNEQFF TGCAGTGCTAGAGATCACCCGGGGGGCAATGAGCAGTTCTTC
12 - TRBJ2-3 TRBV20-1 many CSARVGGDTQYF TGCAGTGCTAGAGTAGGAGGAGATACGCAGTATTTT
13 - TRBJ1-1 TRBV9 few CASSARRNTEAFF TGTGCCAGCAGCGCGAGGCGGAACACTGAAGCTTTCTTT
16 TRBD1 TRBJ2-4 TRBV6-5 few CASSSGGQLGKNIQYF TGTGCCAGCAGTTCTGGGGGACAGTTGGGCAAAAACATTCAGTACTTC
15 - TRBJ2-3 TRBV6-5 few CASSYSYSDTDTQYF TGTGCCAGCAGCTACAGCTACTCAGACACAGATACGCAGTATTTT
15 TRBD1 TRBJ1-1 TRBV12-3/TRBV12-4 few CASSPYGGGGTEAFF TGTGCCAGCAGTCCCTATGGAGGGGGCGGTACTGAAGCTTTCTTT
13 - TRBJ1-5 TRBV19 once CASIGGRNQPQHF TGTGCCAGTATCGGGGGGCGCAATCAGCCCCAGCATTTT
20 TRBD2 TRBJ2-5 TRBV9 - CASSPRGVQEGGTRQETQYF TGTGCCAGCAGCCCCCGGGGGGTTCAAGAGGGAGGCACGAGACAAGAGACCCAGTACTTC
16 - TRBJ2-2 TRBV5-1 many CASSFPTGANTGELFF TGCGCCAGCAGCTTCCCGACAGGAGCGAACACCGGGGAGCTGTTTTTT
15 TRBD1 TRBJ2-3 TRBV5-1 - CASSLQTGGTDTQYF TGCGCCAGCAGCTTGCAGACAGGGGGGACAGATACGCAGTATTTT
17 - TRBJ1-5 TRBV6-2/TRBV6-3 - CASSYHAAGYSNQPQHF TGTGCCAGCAGTTACCATGCCGCGGGGTATAGCAATCAGCCCCAGCATTTT
15 TRBD2 TRBJ2-7 TRBV7-2 many CASSLLAGGPHEQYF TGTGCCAGCAGCTTACTAGCGGGAGGGCCCCACGAGCAGTACTTC
14 - TRBJ2-7 TRBV9 few CASSVDWGSYEQYF TGTGCCAGCAGCGTGGACTGGGGCTCTTACGAGCAGTACTTC
13 - TRBJ1-1 TRBV20-1 - CSARGRGPTEAFF TGCAGTGCTAGAGGTCGGGGGCCCACTGAAGCTTTCTTT
13 - TRBJ2-1 TRBV20-1 few CSARDRFAAVQFF TGCAGTGCTAGAGATCGGTTTGCGGCAGTTCAGTTCTTC
14 - TRBJ2-7 TRBV4-2 - CASSQDVRNYEQYF TGTGCCAGCAGCCAAGACGTCAGGAACTACGAGCAGTACTTC
15 TRBD2 TRBJ2-7 TRBV12-3/TRBV12-4 - CASSRGPGLAGEQYF TGTGCCAGCAGCAGGGGACCCGGACTAGCGGGGGAGCAGTACTTC
16 TRBD2 TRBJ2-7 TRBV12-3/TRBV12-4 - CASSFWAGGSSYEQYF TGTGCCAGCAGTTTTTGGGCGGGAGGGAGCTCCTACGAGCAGTACTTC
15 TRBD2 TRBJ2-5 TRBV20-1 - CSAKRLAGVSETQYF TGCAGTGCTAAAAGACTAGCGGGAGTTTCGGAGACCCAGTACTTC
14 - TRBJ1-1 TRBV12-3/TRBV12-4 - CASSPRPMGTEAFF TGTGCCAGCAGTCCCAGACCGATGGGCACTGAAGCTTTCTTT
12 - TRBJ1-2 TRBV29-1 - CSVGRERDGYTF TGCAGCGTTGGCAGGGAAAGGGATGGCTACACCTTC
15 TRBD2 TRBJ2-1 TRBV6-1 few CASTWTSGGYNEQFF TGTGCCAGCACCTGGACTAGCGGGGGATATAATGAGCAGTTCTTC
12 - TRBJ1-2 TRBV20-1 - CSAVYGQGGYTF TGCAGTGCTGTCTATGGTCAGGGTGGCTACACCTTC
17 - TRBJ1-5 TRBV6-1 few CASSPEWGYYSNQPQHF TGTGCCAGCAGTCCTGAGTGGGGGTACTATAGCAATCAGCCCCAGCATTTT
13 - TRBJ1-3 TRBV20-1 - CSARPPAGNTIYF TGCAGTGCTAGGCCCCCAGCCGGAAACACCATATATTTT
15 - TRBJ2-5 TRBV5-4 - CASSLMKNGGETQYF TGTGCCAGCAGCTTGATGAAGAACGGAGGGGAGACCCAGTACTTC
16 - TRBJ2-7 TRBV30 few CAWSVRGAKENYEQYF TGTGCCTGGAGTGTAAGGGGAGCGAAGGAGAACTACGAGCAGTACTTC
12 - TRBJ2-1 TRBV20-1 few CSASDLNNEQFF TGCAGTGCTTCCGACCTAAACAATGAGCAGTTCTTC
14 - TRBJ1-1 TRBV12-3/TRBV12-4 few CASSFQGSGTEAFF TGTGCCAGCAGTTTTCAGGGGAGCGGAACTGAAGCTTTCTTT
12 - TRBJ2-1 TRBV4-2 - CASRDGGGEQFF TGTGCCAGCAGGGATGGAGGAGGTGAGCAGTTCTTC
15 - TRBJ1-2 TRBV2 - CASSVRDKYNYGYTF TGTGCCAGCAGTGTGAGGGACAAGTATAACTATGGCTACACCTTC
14 - TRBJ2-2 TRBV15 - CATSGDQNTGELFF TGTGCCACCAGCGGGGACCAGAACACCGGGGAGCTGTTTTTT
14 - TRBJ2-7 TRBV3-1 - CASSPRLVGGEQYF TGTGCCAGCAGCCCGAGACTAGTAGGGGGCGAGCAGTACTTC
15 - TRBJ2-7 TRBV20-1 many CSARDLEHNAYEQYF TGCAGTGCTAGAGATCTAGAGCACAATGCGTACGAGCAGTACTTC
14 - TRBJ2-3 TRBV25-1 - CASSDLAGTDTQYF TGTGCCAGCAGTGATTTAGCAGGCACAGATACGCAGTATTTT
16 - TRBJ1-6 TRBV6-2/TRBV6-3 few CASSFNSGSLHSPLHF TGTGCCAGCAGTTTCAACTCAGGATCCCTTCATTCACCCCTCCACTTT
16 - TRBJ2-3 TRBV6-2/TRBV6-3 - CASSYGAGLGVYTQYF TGTGCCAGCAGTTACGGGGCGGGACTCGGTGTTTATACGCAGTATTTT